The T cell receptor beta chain described here comes from a study of T cell responses to AZD1222 COVID-19 vaccine. Here immunoSEQ multiplex PCR was the method, and the copy in TCRdb shows in-frame clones only, minus some. Of 120,000 or so clones listed, approximately 85% are singletons. This CDR3 has 13 amino acids. V lost 4 bases, J lost 8 bases, and 15 bases lay in between. Germline CDR1 and CDR2: SGHNT and YYREEE (reference sequence). The clonotype was recovered from an adult in good health. The source material was peripheral blood, sampled on day 0 of AZD1222 vaccination. V is TRBV5-4 and J is TRBJ1-2; no clear D gene. CDR3 nucleotides: TGTGCCAGCAGCCCGGACCCCGGAGGAGGCTACACCTTC. Its translation is CASSPDPGGGYTF.